This T cell receptor (beta chain) comes out of a study of cytomegalovirus exposure and HLA in healthy donors. Notes on the study in general: The records held CMV serostatus as the only immune exposure information. It was reported that the classifier diagnosed cytomegalovirus status with high specificity and sensitivity in both the original and validation cohorts.

The study ran its PCR with 60 Vbeta and 13 Jbeta primers. Measured with immunoSEQ multiplex PCR; TCRdb has only the in-frame clones, and not every one. The sample gives 130,000 to 150,000 clones, 75% to 85% of which show up once; about 2.4% is in the top ten. Trimming took 2 bases from V and 4 from J, leaving 12 bases between them. Germline V CDR1 and CDR2: SGHKS, YYEKEE (reference sequence). The CDR3 contains 14 residues. Turning to this clone: Its cognate antigen is unknown.

The rearrangement joins TRBV5-5 to TRBJ1-1; no reliable D call. The receptor was isolated from a woman in her late teens or twenties in good health and CMV-seropositive. Source material: PBMCs. The CDR3 here is CASSLGALSTEAFF. Here the CDR3 DNA reads TGTGCCAGCAGCTTAGGAGCTCTGAGCACTGAAGCTTTCTTT.